This TCR beta chain appears in the sequencing data of a study of regulatory T cells in long-lasting Graves disease. The time point is: newly diagnosed GD, antithyroid drugs for less than 3 months. There was RNA extracted from PBMCs, and the TCR library was made from it. Arm-PCR with iRepertoire HTBI primers amplified the CDR3 regions for these TCR beta libraries. TCRdb re-called the multiplex PCR reads through MiXCR, storing one row per CDR3 protein. The repertoire holds 350,000 to 550,000 distinct CDR3 sequences, 14% seen once, with roughly 18% in the top ten. At least ten counts were recorded for this clonotype. These sequences were also reported in another study, on T cells in Graves' hyperthyroidism and ophthalmopathy.

The TCR sequence derives from a woman in her forties or fifties with Graves disease. The specimen comprised peripheral blood mononuclear cells (PBMCs), sampled at new diagnosis, from a patient treated with antithyroid drugs.

The CDR3: CASSLVGGKENEQFF. The CDR3 region has the DNA TGCGCCAGCAGCTTGGTAGGCGGGAAGGAGAATGAGCAGTTCTTC. V gene TRBV5-1 combines with J gene TRBJ2-1, with TRBD2 as a possible D gene (6 bases). V was trimmed by 0 bases and J by 7 bases, leaving 14 bases between them. CDR1 SGHRS and CDR2 YFSETQ come from the germline V gene. The CDR3 sequence is 15 residues long.